This T cell receptor (beta chain) was obtained from a study of cytomegalovirus exposure and HLA in healthy donors. Across the study: Previous work identified 100 million or so unique TCR beta sequences from approximately 190 million T cells. The early release's HLA-typed donors yielded 65 million to 85 million unique TCRs.

When sampled, the donors appeared nominally healthy, though they likely had unrecorded immune exposures. CDR3 length: 16 amino acids. Germline CDR1 and CDR2: SGHNT and YYREEE (reference sequence). The V gene lost 0 bases and the J gene lost 1 base, with 10 bases spanning the gap. The study's findings and limits: Previously analyzed data showed that most TCR beta V segments were productive at a frequency of about 90% or about 30%.

13 Jbeta primers and 60 Vbeta primers were used for the PCR. This table comes from immunoSEQ multiplex PCR, and its TCRdb copy is limited to in-frame clones, with some not included. The sample holds about 130,000 clones, roughly 70% seen once. This clone was counted between two and nine times. Its specificity is not known. The sequence came from a man younger than 35 in good health and CMV-seropositive. V is TRBV5-4 and J is TRBJ2-2; a possible D gene is TRBD1 (5 bases). Sample: PBMCs. Written as DNA, the CDR3 is TGTGCCAGCAGCTTGGATGGGGCCAGGAACACCGGGGAGCTGTTTTTT. This codes for CASSLDGARNTGELFF.